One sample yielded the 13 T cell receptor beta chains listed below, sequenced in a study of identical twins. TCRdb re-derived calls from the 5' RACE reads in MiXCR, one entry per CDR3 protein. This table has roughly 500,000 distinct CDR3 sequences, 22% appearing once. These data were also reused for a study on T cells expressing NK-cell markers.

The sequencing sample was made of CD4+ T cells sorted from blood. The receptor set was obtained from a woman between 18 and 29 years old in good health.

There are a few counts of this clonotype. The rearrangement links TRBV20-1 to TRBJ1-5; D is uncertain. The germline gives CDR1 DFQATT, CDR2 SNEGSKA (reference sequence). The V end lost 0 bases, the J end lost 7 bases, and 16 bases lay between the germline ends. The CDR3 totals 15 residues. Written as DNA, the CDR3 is TGCAGTGCTAGAGATCCTATCGGTCAAAGACAGCCCCAGCATTTT. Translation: CSARDPIGQRQPQHF.

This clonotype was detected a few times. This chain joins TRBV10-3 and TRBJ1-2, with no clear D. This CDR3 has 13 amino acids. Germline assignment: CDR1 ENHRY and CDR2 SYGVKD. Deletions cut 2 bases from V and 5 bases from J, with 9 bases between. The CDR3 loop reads CAISEIEGYGYTF. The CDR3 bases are TGTGCCATCAGTGAGATCGAGGGTTATGGCTACACCTTC.

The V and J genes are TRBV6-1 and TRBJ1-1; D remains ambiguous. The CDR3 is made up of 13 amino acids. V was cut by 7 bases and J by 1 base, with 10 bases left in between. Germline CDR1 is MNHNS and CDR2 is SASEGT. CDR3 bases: TGTGCCAGCAATCCGACACGGAACACTGAAGCTTTCTTT. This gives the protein CASNPTRNTEAFF.

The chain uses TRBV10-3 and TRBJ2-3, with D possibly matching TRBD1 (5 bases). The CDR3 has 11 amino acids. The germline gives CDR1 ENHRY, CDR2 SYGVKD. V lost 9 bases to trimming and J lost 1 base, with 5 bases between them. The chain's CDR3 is CAIGGTDTQYF. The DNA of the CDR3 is TGTGCCATAGGGGGCACAGATACGCAGTATTTT.

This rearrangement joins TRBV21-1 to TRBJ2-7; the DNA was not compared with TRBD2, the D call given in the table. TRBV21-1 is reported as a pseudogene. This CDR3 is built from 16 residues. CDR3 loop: CASSTSIRHPTYEQYF. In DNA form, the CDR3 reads TGTGCCAGCAGCACCTCCATCCGGCACCCGACCTACGAGCAGTACTTC.

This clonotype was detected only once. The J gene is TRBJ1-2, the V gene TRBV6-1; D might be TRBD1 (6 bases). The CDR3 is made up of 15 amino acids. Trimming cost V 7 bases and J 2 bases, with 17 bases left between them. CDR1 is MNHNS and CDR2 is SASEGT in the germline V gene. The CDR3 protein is CASTQRGALNYGYTF. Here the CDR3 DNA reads TGTGCCAGCACCCAGCGGGGGGCCCTCAACTATGGCTACACCTTC.

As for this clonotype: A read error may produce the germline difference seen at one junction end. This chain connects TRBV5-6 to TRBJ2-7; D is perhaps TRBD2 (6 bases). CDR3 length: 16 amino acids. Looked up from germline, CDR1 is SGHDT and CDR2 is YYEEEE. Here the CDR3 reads CASSLVAETGAYEQYF. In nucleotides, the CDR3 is TGTGCCAGCAGTTTGGTAGCGGAGACTGGAGCCTACGAGCAGTACTTC.

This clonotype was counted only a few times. CDR3 sequence (DNA): TGTGCCACCCGGGACCACAACGAGCAGTACTTC. Protein: CATRDHNEQYF. The V and J genes are TRBV6-5 and TRBJ2-7, with D perhaps TRBD1 or TRBD2 (5 bases each). Per the germline V gene, CDR1 is MNHEY and CDR2 is SVGAGI. Deletions cut 10 bases from V and 5 bases from J, with 12 bases between. The CDR3 sequence is 11 residues long.

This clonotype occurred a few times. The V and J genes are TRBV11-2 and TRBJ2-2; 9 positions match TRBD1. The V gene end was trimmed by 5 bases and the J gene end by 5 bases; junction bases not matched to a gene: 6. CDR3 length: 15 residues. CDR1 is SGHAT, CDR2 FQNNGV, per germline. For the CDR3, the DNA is TGTGCCAGCAGCCGGAACAGGGGGCAGACCGGGGAGCTGTTTTTT. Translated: CASSRNRGQTGELFF.

The CDR3 loop reads CASSFFAGRYSGANVLTF. Here the CDR3 DNA reads TGTGCCAGCAGTTTTTTTGCAGGTAGATACTCTGGGGCCAACGTCCTGACTTTC. The V and J genes are TRBV2 and TRBJ2-6; D unclear. Per the germline V gene, CDR1 is SNHLY and CDR2 is FYNNEI. The CDR3 consists of 18 residues. Trimming removed 5 bases from V and 0 bases from J, with 17 bases in between.

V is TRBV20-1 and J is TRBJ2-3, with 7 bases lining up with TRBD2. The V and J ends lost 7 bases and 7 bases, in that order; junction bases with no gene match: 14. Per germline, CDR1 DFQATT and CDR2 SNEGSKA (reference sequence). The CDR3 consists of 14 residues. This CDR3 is CSVKYLAGQNTQYF. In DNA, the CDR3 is TGCAGTGTTAAATACTTAGCGGGTCAAAATACGCAGTATTTT.

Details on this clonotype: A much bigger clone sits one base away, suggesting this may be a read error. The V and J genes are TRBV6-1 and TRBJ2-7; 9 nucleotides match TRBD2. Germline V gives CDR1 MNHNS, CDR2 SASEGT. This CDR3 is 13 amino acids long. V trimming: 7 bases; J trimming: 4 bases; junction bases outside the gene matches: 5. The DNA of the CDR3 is TGTGCCAGCACCCTAGCGGGAAGGTACGAGCAGTACTTC. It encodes CASTLAGRYEQYF.

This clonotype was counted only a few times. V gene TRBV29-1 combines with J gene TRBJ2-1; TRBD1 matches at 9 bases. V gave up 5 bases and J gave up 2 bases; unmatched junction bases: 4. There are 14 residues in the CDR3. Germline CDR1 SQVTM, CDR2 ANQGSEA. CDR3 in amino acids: CSVRQGVAYNEQFF. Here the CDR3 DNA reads TGCAGCGTTCGACAGGGGGTGGCCTACAATGAGCAGTTCTTC.